These T cell receptor beta chains were read from a single sample in a study of cytomegalovirus exposure and HLA in healthy donors. The repertoire was sequenced with immunoSEQ multiplex PCR; TCRdb's copy has only in-frame clones and lacks some. The top ten clones hold approximately 2.3% of a sample with around 300,000 clones, under 80% of them seen once. Sequenced material: PBMCs. The receptors stem from a female donor in good health and CMV-seronegative. Both conserved end residues are part of each CDR3. The D gene is left open where the match is weak. The listing skips clone size in some rows; elsewhere it reads once, few, many or a size class.

size: NA
D: TRBD1
J: TRBJ2-1
V: TRBV6-4
CDR3: CASSDGEDRGNEQFF
DNA: TGTGCCAGCAGTGACGGAGAGGACAGGGGGAATGAGCAGTTCTTC

size: few
D: NA
J: TRBJ2-7
V: TRBV9
CDR3: CASGGDEQYF
DNA: TGTGCCAGCGGAGGGGACGAGCAGTACTTC

size: NA
D: TRBD2
J: TRBJ2-5
V: TRBV12-5
CDR3: CASGLWASGRVEETQYF
DNA: TGTGCTAGTGGTTTGTGGGCTAGCGGGAGGGTTGAGGAGACCCAGTACTTC

size: NA
D: TRBD1
J: TRBJ1-5
V: TRBV4-2
CDR3: CASSQGQHSNQPQHF
DNA: TGTGCCAGCAGCCAGGGACAGCATAGCAATCAGCCCCAGCATTTT

size: once
D: TRBD2
J: TRBJ2-3
V: TRBV9
CDR3: CASSGRWGLAEFSTDTQYF
DNA: TGTGCCAGCAGCGGCCGTTGGGGACTAGCGGAGTTTAGCACAGATACGCAGTATTTT

size: NA
D: NA
J: TRBJ1-1
V: TRBV6-1
CDR3: CASRMYGRNTEAFF
DNA: TGTGCCAGCAGGATGTACGGTCGCAACACTGAAGCTTTCTTT

size: NA
D: NA
J: TRBJ2-5
V: TRBV10-3
CDR3: CAISLLGGRGETQYF
DNA: TGTGCCATCAGTCTCCTAGGAGGTCGGGGAGAGACCCAGTACTTC

size: NA
D: NA
J: TRBJ2-5
V: TRBV7-2
CDR3: CASSLNGRGEETQYF
DNA: TGTGCCAGCAGCTTAAATGGCAGGGGAGAAGAGACCCAGTACTTC

size: once
D: TRBD2
J: TRBJ2-1
V: TRBV11-3
CDR3: CASSSRTSGSDEQFF
DNA: TGTGCCAGCAGCTCTCGGACTAGCGGGAGCGATGAGCAGTTCTTC

size: few
D: NA
J: TRBJ2-3
V: TRBV4-2
CDR3: CASSQVPGASTDTQYF
DNA: TGTGCCAGCAGCCAAGTGCCAGGGGCGAGCACAGATACGCAGTATTTT

size: NA
D: TRBD2
J: TRBJ2-1
V: TRBV10-2
CDR3: CASSEGTSGLNEQFF
DNA: TGCGCCAGCAGTGAAGGGACTAGCGGGTTGAATGAGCAGTTCTTC

size: once
D: NA
J: TRBJ1-2
V: TRBV19
CDR3: CASIERWDTRDYGYTF
DNA: TGTGCCAGTATAGAAAGGTGGGACACCCGAGACTATGGCTACACCTTC

size: NA
D: TRBD2
J: TRBJ2-5
V: TRBV27
CDR3: CASSLSGGNPPETQYF
DNA: TGTGCCAGCAGTTTGTCGGGGGGGAATCCCCCAGAGACCCAGTACTTC

size: NA
D: NA
J: TRBJ2-7
V: TRBV19
CDR3: CASAVTGLSYEQYF
DNA: TGTGCCAGTGCGGTGACAGGACTCTCCTACGAGCAGTACTTC

size: NA
D: NA
J: TRBJ1-5
V: TRBV18
CDR3: CASSPGKGGNQPQHF
DNA: TGTGCCAGCTCACCAGGAAAGGGGGGCAATCAGCCCCAGCATTTT

size: NA
D: NA
J: TRBJ1-4
V: TRBV6-6
CDR3: CASKPDRRWDEKLFF
DNA: TGTGCCAGCAAGCCCGACAGGCGATGGGATGAAAAACTGTTTTTT

size: few
D: TRBD2
J: TRBJ2-1
V: TRBV5-6
CDR3: CASSFGFVGVTSGYEQFF
DNA: TGTGCCAGCAGCTTCGGTTTCGTAGGTGTGACTAGCGGGTATGAGCAGTTCTTC

size: NA
D: TRBD2
J: TRBJ2-5
V: TRBV7-8
CDR3: CASRVAGQETQYF
DNA: TGTGCCAGCAGAGTAGCGGGCCAAGAGACCCAGTACTTC

size: few
D: NA
J: TRBJ1-5
V: TRBV7-2
CDR3: CASSPGPYDQPQHF
DNA: TGTGCCAGCAGCCCCGGTCCTTATGATCAGCCCCAGCATTTT

size: NA
D: TRBD1
J: TRBJ1-6
V: TRBV30
CDR3: CAWNWDRVTNSPLHF
DNA: TGTGCCTGGAATTGGGACAGGGTAACTAATTCACCCCTCCACTTT

size: few
D: NA
J: TRBJ1-1
V: TRBV5-1
CDR3: CASSLAQGMNTEAFF
DNA: TGCGCCAGCAGCTTGGCCCAGGGAATGAACACTGAAGCTTTCTTT

size: NA
D: NA
J: TRBJ2-5
V: TRBV5-6
CDR3: CASSLAAGAGTQYF
DNA: TGTGCCAGCAGCTTGGCTGCAGGCGCAGGGACCCAGTACTTC

size: NA
D: TRBD2
J: TRBJ2-1
V: TRBV15
CDR3: CATSRVPSPPGTSFAEQFF
DNA: TGTGCCACCAGCAGAGTCCCGTCCCCGCCCGGGACTAGCTTTGCTGAGCAGTTCTTC